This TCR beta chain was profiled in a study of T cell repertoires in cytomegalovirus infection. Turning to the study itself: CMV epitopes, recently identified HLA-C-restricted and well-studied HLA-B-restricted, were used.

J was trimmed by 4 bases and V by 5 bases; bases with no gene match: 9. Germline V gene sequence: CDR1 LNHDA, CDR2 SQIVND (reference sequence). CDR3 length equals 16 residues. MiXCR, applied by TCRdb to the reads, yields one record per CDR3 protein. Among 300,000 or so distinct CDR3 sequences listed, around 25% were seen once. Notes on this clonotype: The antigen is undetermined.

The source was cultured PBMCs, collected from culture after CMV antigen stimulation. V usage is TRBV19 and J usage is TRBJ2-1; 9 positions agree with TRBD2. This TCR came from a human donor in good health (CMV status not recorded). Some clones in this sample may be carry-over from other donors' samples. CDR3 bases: TGTGCCAGTAGTCTCTCGGCTAGCGGGGTTTACAATGAGCAGTTCTTC. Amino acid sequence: CASSLSASGVYNEQFF.